The 25 T cell receptor beta chains listed next were all sequenced from one sample in a study of cytomegalovirus exposure and HLA in healthy donors. Amplification used 60 Vbeta primers and 13 Jbeta primers. Sequencing used immunoSEQ multiplex PCR; TCRdb keeps in-frame clones, though not all of them. The repertoire holds more than 95,000 clones, with around 80% as singletons. The sequencing input was PBMCs. These receptors were collected from a woman aged 18-29 years in good health and CMV-seropositive.

The table lists this clone with a count of one. This chain connects TRBV5-4 to TRBJ2-1; tentatively, D is TRBD2 (7 bases). The CDR3 runs 16 residues. Trimming removed 3 bases from V and 4 bases from J, with 17 bases in between. CDR1 and CDR2 (germline): SGHNT, YYREEE (reference sequence). In nucleotides, the CDR3 is TGTGCCAGCAGCTCGGAGGGGGGAGGGGGGTACAATGAGCAGTTCTTC. Translation gives CASSSEGGGGYNEQFF.

The CDR3 DNA is TGCAGCGTTGTTAACAGGGGCCTTGGAAACACCATATATTTT. Protein: CSVVNRGLGNTIYF. The V gene is TRBV29-1, the J gene TRBJ1-3, with 7 bases lining up with TRBD1. CDR3 length: 14 residues. Germline CDR1 is SQVTM and CDR2 is ANQGSEA. With V trimmed by 4 bases and J by 3 bases, 6 bases remained unmatched. Complete variable domain (other parts from reference TRBV29-1 and TRBJ1-3): SAVISQKPSRDICQRGTSLTIQCQVDSQVTMMFWYRQQPGQSLTLIATANQGSEATYESGFVIDKFPISRPNLTFSTLTVSNMSPEDSSIYLCSVVNRGLGNTIYFGEGSWLTVV.

The chain links TRBV5-4 to TRBJ1-2; perhaps TRBD1 as D (5 bases). CDR3 length: 16 amino acids. Trimming took 2 bases from V and 2 from J, leaving 16 bases between them. Per the germline V gene, CDR1 is SGHNT and CDR2 is YYREEE (reference sequence). CDR3 residues: CASSFPRDRLNYGYTF. The CDR3 region has the DNA TGTGCCAGCAGCTTCCCGCGAGACAGACTCAACTATGGCTACACCTTC.

V is TRBV14 and J is TRBJ1-1; tentatively, D is TRBD1 (5 bases). Per the germline V gene, CDR1 is SGHDN and CDR2 is FVKESK. Trimming removed 2 bases from V and 1 base from J, with 11 bases in between. The CDR3 contains 15 residues. CDR3 in amino acids: CASSQIRVRNTEAFF. For the CDR3, the DNA is TGTGCCAGCAGCCAAATCAGGGTCCGGAACACTGAAGCTTTCTTT.

The chain has TRBV5-4 and TRBJ2-1; D is unclear. The CDR3 sequence is 12 residues long. Deletions cut 2 bases from V and 15 bases from J, with 15 bases between. CDR1 and CDR2 from the germline V gene are SGHNT and YYREEE (reference sequence). CDR3 DNA: TGTGCCAGCAGCTTCCGGGTCCTGGTGGGGTTCTTC. This codes for CASSFRVLVGFF.

The V gene is TRBV5-4, the J gene TRBJ2-7, with 7 bases identical to TRBD1. Germline CDR1 SGHNT, CDR2 YYREEE (reference sequence). The CDR3 runs 12 residues. V lost 1 base to trimming and J lost 6 bases; unmatched junction nucleotides: 1. CDR3 region: CASSLTGAEQYF. CDR3 nucleotides: TGTGCCAGCAGCTTGACAGGGGCCGAGCAGTACTTC.

The V and J genes are TRBV7-2 and TRBJ2-7; 10 nucleotides line up with TRBD2. Germline assignment: CDR1 SGHTA and CDR2 FQGNSA. The CDR3 length is 18 residues. The V and J ends lost 4 bases and 5 bases, in that order; junction bases with no gene match: 17. In DNA form, the CDR3 reads TGTGCCAGCAGCTCCCCCGCGCGGCTAGCGGGAGAAGGAGACGAGCAGTACTTC. Translating it yields CASSSPARLAGEGDEQYF.

V gene TRBV2 combines with J gene TRBJ2-3; TRBD2 agrees at 12 bases. V dropped 6 bases and J dropped 4; count of bases not matched to a gene: 5. The CDR3 is made up of 15 amino acids. The germline CDR1 and CDR2 sequences are SNHLY and FYNNEI. CDR3 nucleotide sequence: TGTGCCAGCAGCAGGCTAGCGGGAGGGTCAGATACGCAGTATTTT. Translation: CASSRLAGGSDTQYF. The complete variable domain, with remaining parts taken from reference TRBV2 and TRBJ2-3, reads EPEVTQTPSHQVTQMGQEVILRCVPISNHLYFYWYRQILGQKVEFLVSFYNNEISEKSEIFDDQFSVERPDGSNFTLKIRSTKLEDSAMYFCASSRLAGGSDTQYFGPGTRLTVL.

The chain employs TRBV25-1 and TRBJ1-2; D remains unclear. V lost 7 bases and J 8 bases, leaving 17 bases between the germline ends. Germline CDR1 MGHDK, CDR2 SYGVNS. CDR3 length: 13 residues. The CDR3 reads CASMHPGFKGYTF. The CDR3 DNA sequence: TGTGCCAGCATGCACCCGGGGTTTAAGGGCTACACCTTC.

This clone appeared a few times. This sequence joins TRBV6-5 and TRBJ1-1; tentative D call: TRBD1 (5 bases). The CDR3 has 13 amino acids. Germline values: CDR1 MNHEY, CDR2 SVGAGI. Trimming removed 5 bases from V and 0 bases from J, with 7 bases in between. The CDR3 is CASSGHLNTEAFF. The CDR3 bases are TGTGCCAGCAGTGGACACCTGAACACTGAAGCTTTCTTT.

The rearrangement links TRBV5-8 to TRBJ2-7, with 9 bases lining up with TRBD1. The CDR3 covers 16 residues. Germline trimming cut 0 bases from V and 6 bases from J; bases unmatched to any gene: 10. Germline V CDR1 and CDR2: SGHTS, YDEGEE. CDR3 sequence reads: CASSLAIGTGRAEQYF. In nucleotides, the CDR3 is TGTGCCAGCAGCTTGGCAATCGGGACAGGGAGGGCCGAGCAGTACTTC.

This rearrangement joins TRBV6-1 to TRBJ1-1, with D unresolved. CDR3 length: 14 residues. Trimming left V 4 bases short and J 1 base short, with 10 bases between. Per the germline V gene, CDR1 is MNHNS and CDR2 is SASEGT. CDR3 amino acids: CASSVRTENTEAFF. As DNA, the CDR3 is TGTGCCAGCAGTGTACGCACAGAGAACACTGAAGCTTTCTTT.

This clone has more than one count but fewer than ten. The rearrangement uses TRBV6-6 and TRBJ1-1, with D perhaps matching TRBD1 (5 bases). The CDR3 loop spans 13 amino acids. The V end was cut by 5 bases, the J end by 7 bases, with 14 bases between. Germline V gene data show CDR1 as MNHNY and CDR2 as SVGAGI (reference sequence). The CDR3 loop reads CASSDTGVNEAFF. Here the CDR3 DNA reads TGTGCCAGCAGTGACACAGGAGTAAATGAAGCTTTCTTT.

The CDR3 sequence is CASSHRTGDNGYTF. The CDR3 DNA reads as TGTGCCAGTAGCCATAGGACAGGGGACAATGGCTACACCTTC. The rearrangement joins TRBV19 to TRBJ1-2; 9 nucleotides match TRBD1. This CDR3 region has 14 residues. Germline CDR1 is LNHDA and CDR2 is SQIVND (reference sequence). Trimming at V came to 6 bases and at J to 6 bases, leaving 8 bases not matched to a gene.

The chain uses TRBV19 and TRBJ1-1; D is possibly TRBD1 (6 bases). Trimming cost V 5 bases and J 1 base, with 20 bases left between them. There are 17 residues in the CDR3. Germline values: CDR1 LNHDA, CDR2 SQIVND (reference sequence). CDR3 residues: CASSRAVNRAKNTEAFF. For the CDR3, the DNA is TGTGCCAGTAGTCGCGCGGTGAACAGGGCAAAGAACACTGAAGCTTTCTTT.

A word on this clone: This same CDR3 is encoded by further DNA sequences in the sample. The rearrangement links TRBV5-5 to TRBJ1-1, with unresolved D. V lost 4 bases, J lost 1 base, and 8 bases lay in between. CDR3 length equals 13 residues. The germline V gene has CDR1 SGHKS and CDR2 YYEKEE (reference sequence). CDR3 DNA: TGTGCCAGCAGCCAATTGCGGAACACTGAAGCTTTCTTT. As protein: CASSQLRNTEAFF.

The CDR3: CASSAGQGKNEAFF. The CDR3 DNA sequence: TGTGCCAGCAGCGCGGGACAGGGAAAGAATGAAGCTTTCTTT. V gene TRBV5-4 combines with J gene TRBJ1-1; 9 positions agree with TRBD1. With V trimmed by 4 bases and J by 7 bases, 8 bases remained unmatched. Germline V CDR1 and CDR2: SGHNT, YYREEE (reference sequence). The CDR3 has 14 amino acids. Full variable domain (remainder filled in from reference TRBV5-4 and TRBJ1-1): ETGVTQSPTHLIKTRGQQVTLRCSSQSGHNTVSWYQQALGQGPQFIFQYYREEENGRGNFPPRFSGLQFPNYSSELNVNALELDDSALYLCASSAGQGKNEAFFGQGTRLTVV.

The chain has TRBV28 and TRBJ1-4; the D is unclear. Per the germline V gene, CDR1 is MDHEN and CDR2 is SYDVKM. This CDR3 region has 12 residues. Trimming cost V 3 bases and J 4 bases, with 3 bases left between them. CDR3 residues: CASSFLNEKLFF. In DNA, the CDR3 is TGTGCCAGCAGTTTTCTTAATGAAAAACTGTTTTTT.

The V call is TRBV6-5, the J call TRBJ1-1, with a possible D match to TRBD1 (6 bases). This CDR3 is built from 12 residues. Trimming pared 10 bases from V and 5 bases from J, leaving 14 bases between. Per germline, CDR1 MNHEY and CDR2 SVGAGI. For the CDR3, the DNA is TGTGCCACAGGGGCTATCTTGACTGAAGCTTTCTTT. This encodes CATGAILTEAFF.

The V and J genes are TRBV10-1 and TRBJ2-5, with 9 bases lining up with TRBD2. Unmatched junction bases numbered 3, after V lost 6 bases and J lost 4 bases. The CDR3 consists of 13 residues. In germline, CDR1 is WNHNN, CDR2 SYGVQD (reference sequence). The CDR3 sequence: CASRELAGETQYF. DNA of the CDR3: TGCGCCAGCAGGGAACTAGCGGGAGAGACCCAGTACTTC.

The rearrangement joins TRBV7-2 to TRBJ2-7, with 9 bases lining up with TRBD1. From germline, CDR1 is SGHTA and CDR2 FQGNSA. The CDR3 is made up of 15 amino acids. The V segment lost 5 bases and the J segment 2 bases; nucleotides outside the gene matches: 7. CDR3 DNA: TGTGCCAGCAGCCCCCGGACAGGGGAAACCTACGAGCAGTACTTC. Amino acids: CASSPRTGETYEQYF.

V usage is TRBV29-1 and J usage is TRBJ2-7, with TRBD2 as a possible D gene (6 bases). Germline lookup yields CDR1 SQVTM and CDR2 ANQGSEA. The CDR3 is 13 amino acids. The germline V and J ends were trimmed by 4 bases and 5 bases, with 15 bases remaining between them. CDR3 residues: CSVGLNSGNEQYF. In DNA form, the CDR3 reads TGCAGCGTTGGGCTCAATAGCGGAAACGAGCAGTACTTC.

The V call is TRBV19, the J call TRBJ2-7; 8 nucleotides line up with TRBD1. Germline V lookup: CDR1 LNHDA, CDR2 SQIVND (reference sequence). V lost 5 bases to trimming and J lost 4 bases; unmatched junction nucleotides: 4. There are 13 residues in the CDR3. This chain's CDR3 is CASSVTGGYEQYF. Written as DNA, the CDR3 is TGTGCCAGTAGTGTTACAGGGGGATACGAGCAGTACTTC.

The chain is built from TRBV7-2 and TRBJ2-3; D gene unclear. The CDR3 totals 16 residues. V was clipped by 5 bases and J by 0 bases, with 15 bases between them. The germline gives CDR1 SGHTA, CDR2 FQGNSA. The chain's CDR3 is CASSRRRTTSTDTQYF. CDR3 DNA sequence: TGTGCCAGCAGCCGACGGAGAACGACTAGCACAGATACGCAGTATTTT.

The rearrangement uses TRBV27 and TRBJ1-6; weak D call: TRBD1 (5 bases). V lost 6 bases to trimming and J lost 6 bases, with 12 bases between them. The CDR3 consists of 14 residues. From germline, CDR1 is MNHEY and CDR2 SMNVEV (reference sequence). This chain's CDR3 is CASSSGLVNSPLHF. As DNA, the CDR3 is TGTGCCAGCAGCTCAGGGTTGGTTAATTCACCCCTCCACTTT.